What follows are 30 T cell receptor beta chains derived from one specimen sequenced in a study of blood T cell repertoires in COVID-19. The assay was immunoSEQ multiplex PCR, and TCRdb's table has in-frame clones only and misses some. This sample has 60,000 to 65,000 clones; roughly 76% occur once, and the top ten carry less than 6%. Sequenced material: peripheral blood. These TCRs come from a human donor in a cohort sampled during active COVID-19.

J is TRBJ2-1 and V is TRBV10-1, with 8 bases identical to TRBD2. This CDR3 has 16 amino acids. V was pared by 7 bases and J by 5 bases, with 13 bases of the junction left unmatched. Germline CDR1 WNHNN, CDR2 SYGVQD (reference sequence). The chain's CDR3 is CASTEYPGLVNNEQFF. CDR3 nucleotides: TGCGCCAGCACTGAATATCCGGGACTAGTAAACAATGAGCAGTTCTTC.

V and J are TRBV24-1 and TRBJ2-1; 8 nucleotides line up with TRBD2. CDR3 length: 16 residues. The junction had 12 bases not matched to a gene; V was cut back by 6 bases and J by 6 bases. Germline lookup yields CDR1 KGHDR and CDR2 SFDVKD. CDR3 in amino acids: CATSTPGGVGGNEQFF. In DNA, the CDR3 is TGTGCCACCAGTACCCCCGGGGGGGTGGGAGGCAATGAGCAGTTCTTC.

The table lists this clone with a few counts. The rearrangement joins TRBV7-9 to TRBJ2-7; 9 nucleotides match TRBD1. CDR3 length equals 15 residues. J gave up 3 bases and V 5 bases, and 8 bases lay outside the gene matches. The germline V gene has CDR1 SEHNR and CDR2 FQNEAQ (reference sequence). CDR3 in DNA: TGTGCCAGCAGCAGTGACCGGGACAGGGTCTACGAGCAGTACTTC. This codes for CASSSDRDRVYEQYF.

The chain recombines TRBV5-1 with TRBJ1-1; 9 bases match TRBD1. The germline gives CDR1 SGHRS, CDR2 YFSETQ. V dropped 3 bases and J dropped 5; count of bases not matched to a gene: 5. The CDR3 length is 14 residues. The CDR3 DNA reads as TGCGCCAGCAGCTCGGTACAGGGGGCAACTGAAGCTTTCTTT. Translated: CASSSVQGATEAFF.

The chain has TRBV27 and TRBJ2-2, with D maybe TRBD2 (7 bases). V lost 4 bases and J lost 4, with 13 bases in between. The CDR3 extends over 15 amino acids. From germline, CDR1 is MNHEY and CDR2 SMNVEV (reference sequence). CDR3 residues: CASSWGGAVTGELFF. Here the CDR3 DNA reads TGTGCCAGCAGTTGGGGGGGCGCGGTCACCGGGGAGCTGTTTTTT.

The J gene is TRBJ1-5, the V gene TRBV6-6; D gene ambiguous. V was shortened by 2 bases and J by 2 bases, with 10 bases between the two germline ends. The CDR3 length is 15 residues. Per the germline V gene, CDR1 is MNHNY and CDR2 is SVGAGI (reference sequence). The CDR3 nucleotides read TGTGCCAGCAGTTACGGCAGGTCGGGCAATCAGCCCCAGCATTTT. Translated: CASSYGRSGNQPQHF.

The J gene is TRBJ1-1, the V gene TRBV19; TRBD1 aligns across 8 bases. Germline CDR1 LNHDA, CDR2 SQIVND (reference sequence). The CDR3 is 15 amino acids. Trimming removed 5 bases from V and 0 bases from J; junction bases left unmatched: 5. CDR3 protein: CASSPRTGLNTEAFF. The CDR3 DNA follows: TGTGCCAGTAGTCCGCGGACAGGGCTGAACACTGAAGCTTTCTTT.

This chain links TRBV11-2 with TRBJ1-3, with 8 bases lining up with TRBD1. The trim removed 7 bases at V and 1 base at J, leaving 12 bases unmatched. The CDR3 length is 17 residues. In germline, CDR1 is SGHAT, CDR2 FQNNGV. The CDR3 bases are TGTGCCAGCATGGCCCGCGGGACAGGCGGATCTGGAAACACCATATATTTT. This sequence encodes CASMARGTGGSGNTIYF.

In regard to this clone: This sample includes further DNA sequences coding for the same CDR3. The chain is built from TRBV30 and TRBJ1-1, with D hard to call. Between the trimmed V and J ends, which lost 3 bases and 0 bases, there was a span of 8 bases. Per the germline V gene, CDR1 is GTSNPN and CDR2 is SVGIG (reference sequence). There are 13 residues in the CDR3. CDR3 region: CAWSRQVNTEAFF. As DNA, the CDR3 is TGTGCCTGGAGCCGTCAGGTGAACACTGAAGCTTTCTTT.

The J gene is TRBJ2-2, the V gene TRBV5-1, with 7 bases identical to TRBD1. Germline CDR1 SGHRS, CDR2 YFSETQ. V shed 3 bases and J 7 bases; nucleotides not matched to a gene: 9. The CDR3 length is 15 residues. This chain's CDR3 is CASSSRGQGVGELFF. CDR3 DNA: TGCGCCAGCAGCTCAAGGGGGCAAGGTGTCGGGGAGCTGTTTTTT.

The chain employs TRBV5-1 and TRBJ2-3; TRBD2 agrees at 15 bases. Germline CDR1 is SGHRS and CDR2 is YFSETQ. With V trimmed by 1 base and J by 3 bases, 9 bases remained unmatched. The CDR3 is made up of 19 amino acids. Here the CDR3 DNA reads TGCGCCAGCAGCTTGCCCGGACTAGCGGGGGGGCCATTGACAGATACGCAGTATTTT. Translating gives CASSLPGLAGGPLTDTQYF.

The chain employs TRBV13 and TRBJ2-3; 12 bases map to TRBD2. The CDR3 spans 17 residues. Unmatched junction bases numbered 7, after V lost 6 bases and J lost 0 bases. CDR1 is PRHDT, CDR2 FYEKMQ, per germline (reference sequence). The CDR3 DNA sequence: TGTGCCAGCAGTTCGACTAGCGGGGGATCTAGCACAGATACGCAGTATTTT. Translation gives CASSSTSGGSSTDTQYF.

This chain uses TRBV5-4 with TRBJ1-2; 8 bases align to TRBD1. Germline trimming cut 4 bases from V and 3 bases from J; bases unmatched to any gene: 2. The CDR3 loop spans 13 amino acids. The germline V gene encodes CDR1 SGHNT and CDR2 YYREEE (reference sequence). CDR3 loop: CASSKDRDYGYTF. Here the CDR3 DNA reads TGTGCCAGCAGCAAGGACAGGGACTATGGCTACACCTTC. Full variable domain (missing parts from reference TRBV5-4 and TRBJ1-2): ETGVTQSPTHLIKTRGQQVTLRCSSQSGHNTVSWYQQALGQGPQFIFQYYREEENGRGNFPPRFSGLQFPNYSSELNVNALELDDSALYLCASSKDRDYGYTFGSGTRLTVV.

V is TRBV28 and J is TRBJ1-6, with 7 bases aligning to TRBD1. Germline CDR1 MDHEN, CDR2 SYDVKM. The CDR3 is 17 residues long. After removal of 3 bases from V and 4 bases from J, the junction contained 9 bases not matched to a gene. This CDR3 reads CASSLFRGTAYNSPLHF. The CDR3 DNA is TGTGCCAGCAGTTTGTTCAGGGGGACCGCATATAATTCACCCCTCCACTTT.

The chain is built from TRBV7-6 and TRBJ2-7; TRBD1 agrees at 8 bases. CDR1 SGHVS and CDR2 FNYEAQ come from the germline V gene. The V segment lost 3 bases and the J segment 5 bases; nucleotides outside the gene matches: 9. This CDR3 is built from 15 residues. CDR3 nucleotide sequence: TGTGCCAGCAGCTTGGAGGACAGGGAGGTCAACGAGCAGTACTTC. Protein: CASSLEDREVNEQYF. The whole variable domain, remainder taken from reference TRBV7-6 and TRBJ2-7, is GAGVSQSPRYKVTKRGQDVALRCDPISGHVSLYWYRQALGQGPEFLTYFNYEAQQDKSGLPNDRFSAERPEGSISTLTIQRTEQRDSAMYRCASSLEDREVNEQYFGPGTRLTVT.

The chain has TRBV3-1 (or the pseudogene TRBV3-2) and TRBJ2-1, with 9 positions matching TRBD2. After removal of 2 bases from V and 8 bases from J, the junction contained 10 bases not matched to a gene. Germline V gene sequence: CDR1 LGHDT, CDR2 YNNKEL (reference sequence). This CDR3 comprises 16 residues. CDR3 protein: CASSQQFTAGGDEQFF. DNA for the CDR3: TGTGCCAGCAGCCAACAGTTTACGGCGGGGGGGGATGAGCAGTTCTTC.

This chain joins TRBV6-4 and TRBJ1-6; the match to TRBD1 covers 9 bases. Germline lookup yields CDR1 MRHNA and CDR2 SNTAGT. Germline trimming cut 4 bases from V and 3 bases from J; bases unmatched to any gene: 7. The CDR3 length is 17 residues. CDR3 amino acids: CASSASDRGFYNSPLHF. The CDR3 nucleotides are TGTGCCAGCAGTGCCTCGGACAGGGGATTCTATAATTCACCCCTCCACTTT.

The chain couples TRBV7-2 to TRBJ2-1; D is undetermined. CDR1 and CDR2 from the germline V gene are SGHTA and FQGNSA. This CDR3 region has 13 residues. Trimming took 1 base from V and 5 from J, leaving 6 bases between them. The CDR3 nucleotides are TGTGCCAGCAGCTTAGGAGCGAACAATGAGCAGTTCTTC. Translating it yields CASSLGANNEQFF.

V and J are TRBV2 and TRBJ2-1, with 10 nucleotides matching TRBD2. Germline lookup yields CDR1 SNHLY and CDR2 FYNNEI. J was trimmed by 5 bases and V by 0 bases; bases with no gene match: 10. The CDR3 sequence is 18 residues long. The CDR3 coding sequence is TGTGCCAGCAGTGAAGCGACCGATGTAGCGGGGGGAGACAATGAGCAGTTCTTC. Its translation is CASSEATDVAGGDNEQFF.

This chain joins TRBV5-4 and TRBJ2-7; weak D call: TRBD2 (6 bases). There are 12 residues in the CDR3. The germline V and J ends were trimmed by 4 bases and 3 bases, with 8 bases remaining between them. From germline, CDR1 is SGHNT and CDR2 YYREEE (reference sequence). CDR3 DNA: TGTGCCAGCAGCGGGGACTTCTACGAGCAGTACTTC. As protein: CASSGDFYEQYF.

The chain uses TRBV6-1 and TRBJ1-1; D unclear. CDR1 is MNHNS, CDR2 SASEGT, per germline. The CDR3 has 13 residues. The V end lost 3 bases, the J end lost 1 base, and 6 bases lay between the germline ends. CDR3 DNA: TGTGCCAGCAGTGAGAACTCGAACACTGAAGCTTTCTTT. It yields the protein CASSENSNTEAFF.

This clone was counted a single time. The genes are TRBV28 and TRBJ2-2; 8 bases are shared with TRBD2. Per the germline V gene, CDR1 is MDHEN and CDR2 is SYDVKM. V lost 4 bases, J lost 6 bases, and 13 bases stayed unmatched. This CDR3 contains 17 residues. For the CDR3, the DNA is TGTGCCAGCAGTTATGCCCGGGGGGGGCTCAGGGCCGGGGAGCTGTTTTTT. Encoded protein: CASSYARGGLRAGELFF. The full variable domain, in which reference TRBV28 and TRBJ2-2 provide the parts outside the CDR3, is DVKVTQSSRYLVKRTGEKVFLECVQDMDHENMFWYRQDPGLGLRLIYFSYDVKMKEKGDIPEGYSVSREKKERFSLILESASTNQTSMYLCASSYARGGLRAGELFFGEGSRLTVL.

The chain has TRBV7-2 and TRBJ1-5; D not certain. Germline assignment: CDR1 SGHTA and CDR2 FQGNSA. This CDR3 spans 13 amino acids. V lost 2 bases, J lost 5 bases, and 7 bases lay in between. CDR3 bases: TGTGCCAGCAGCTTATCCGGGTATCAGCCCCAGCATTTT. This gives the protein CASSLSGYQPQHF.

As for this clone: At one of its ends the junction is not consistent with the germline gene, which may arise from a read error. The chain recombines TRBV28 with TRBJ2-2; 9 bases are a match to TRBD1. The germline CDR1 and CDR2 sequences are MDHEN and SYDVKM. The CDR3 extends over 16 amino acids. CDR3: CAGSRIGQGSPGELFF. The CDR3 DNA reads as TGTGCCGGCAGTCGAATTGGACAGGGGAGTCCCGGGGAGCTGTTTTTT.

Of note for this clone: One end of the junction varies from germline; a read error may be responsible. The chain links TRBV4-1 to TRBJ1-2, with D possibly matching TRBD1 (5 bases). In germline, CDR1 is MGHRA, CDR2 YSYEKL. This CDR3 spans 14 amino acids. CDR3 DNA sequence: TGCGCCAGCAGCCAAGGGACATCGAGGTATGGCTACATCTTC. It yields the protein CASSQGTSRYGYIF.

This sequence joins TRBV30 and TRBJ2-7; 8 nucleotides agree with TRBD1. V lost 0 bases to trimming and J lost 1 base; unmatched junction nucleotides: 8. There are 16 residues in the CDR3. Germline V gene sequence: CDR1 GTSNPN, CDR2 SVGIG (reference sequence). CDR3 DNA sequence: TGTGCCTGGAGTGTACTGGGACAGGCCTTTTCCTACGAGCAGTACTTC. Its translation is CAWSVLGQAFSYEQYF.

Many counts were recorded for this clone. This chain joins TRBV28 and TRBJ2-7; 8 bases are a match to TRBD1. Germline lookup yields CDR1 MDHEN and CDR2 SYDVKM. This CDR3 has 14 amino acids. The trim removed 5 bases at V and 2 bases at J, leaving 5 bases unmatched. The CDR3 loop reads CASSVDREPYEQYF. The CDR3 DNA is TGTGCCAGCAGTGTGGACAGGGAACCCTACGAGCAGTACTTC.

This clone has more than one count but fewer than ten. J is TRBJ1-4 and V is TRBV27; 7 bases match TRBD1. This CDR3 has 17 amino acids. The V gene's germline CDR1 is MNHEY and CDR2 SMNVEV (reference sequence). Trimming removed 2 bases from V and 1 base from J; junction bases left unmatched: 7. CDR3 loop: CASSLGRTGRTNEKLFF. CDR3 bases: TGTGCCAGCAGTTTAGGGCGGACAGGCAGAACTAATGAAAAACTGTTTTTT.

This clone was found a few times. The V and J genes are TRBV18 and TRBJ2-6; 8 nucleotides match TRBD1. Per the germline V gene, CDR1 is KGHSH and CDR2 is LQKENI. The CDR3 sequence is 16 residues long. Trimming took 6 bases from V and 1 from J; bases not matched to a gene: 5. This CDR3 reads CASSRDRGSGANVLTF. The CDR3 DNA follows: TGTGCCAGCTCGCGAGACAGGGGTTCTGGGGCCAACGTCCTGACTTTC. Full variable domain (remainder filled in from reference TRBV18 and TRBJ2-6): NAGVMQNPRHLVRRRGQEARLRCSPMKGHSHVYWYRQLPEEGLKFMVYLQKENIIDESGMPKERFSAEFPKEGPSILRIQQVVRGDSAAYFCASSRDRGSGANVLTFGAGSRLTVL.

This clone showed up just once. The chain combines TRBV7-6 with TRBJ2-3; 10 nucleotides line up with TRBD2. Trimming took 1 base from V and 1 from J; bases not matched to a gene: 5. The CDR3 runs to 17 residues. Germline loops: CDR1 SGHVS, CDR2 FNYEAQ. The CDR3: CASSLGASGGRTDTQYF. CDR3 DNA sequence: TGTGCCAGCAGCTTAGGGGCTAGCGGGGGACGCACAGATACGCAGTATTTT.